A single sample is the source of the 15 T cell receptor beta chains below, sequenced in a study of cytomegalovirus exposure and HLA in healthy donors. PCR amplification relied on 60 Vbeta primers (plus 13 Jbeta primers). The data were produced by immunoSEQ multiplex PCR, yet TCRdb's version contains in-frame clones alone and is incomplete. The table lists 130,000 or so clones, 61% of them singletons, with about 1.7% in the top ten. The sequenced sample consisted of PBMCs. Receptors originate from a male donor in good health and CMV-seronegative.

This clone was observed a handful of times. This sequence joins TRBV11-3 and TRBJ2-1; D is undetermined. The CDR3 is 12 amino acids. The ends were cut back, 2 bases at V and 7 bases at J, with 6 bases in the middle. CDR1 SGHNT and CDR2 YENEEA come from the germline V gene. The CDR3 loop reads CASSLNGNEQFF. For the CDR3, the DNA is TGTGCCAGCAGCTTAAACGGTAATGAGCAGTTCTTC.

CDR3 DNA sequence: TGCGCCAGCAGCCTATCGAGACAGGGGGCTTCTGAAAAACTGTTTTTT. Translated: CASSLSRQGASEKLFF. The chain combines TRBV5-1 with TRBJ1-4; TRBD1 agrees at 10 bases. Losses at the gene ends were 4 bases for V and 7 bases for J; bases not matched to a gene: 10. The germline V gene has CDR1 SGHRS and CDR2 YFSETQ. The CDR3 loop spans 16 amino acids.

The V gene is TRBV5-8, the J gene TRBJ2-7; the D gene is possibly TRBD1 (6 bases). Trimming removed 1 base from V and 6 bases from J, with 14 bases in between. The CDR3 loop spans 14 amino acids. Germline V gene sequence: CDR1 SGHTS, CDR2 YDEGEE. The CDR3 bases are TGTGCCAGCAGCTTGTACCACAGGGCAATCGAGCAGTACTTC. Amino acid sequence: CASSLYHRAIEQYF.

This clone has only a few counts. The genes are TRBV7-9 and TRBJ2-5, with D uncertain. Germline CDR1 reads SEHNR; CDR2 reads FQNEAQ (reference sequence). The V gene lost 3 bases and the J gene lost 5 bases, with 4 bases spanning the gap. CDR3 length equals 11 residues. The CDR3 DNA reads TGTGCCAGCAGCTTCCAGGAGACCCAGTACTTC. Translated: CASSFQETQYF.

V usage is TRBV15 and J usage is TRBJ2-5; weak D call: TRBD2 (6 bases). In germline, CDR1 is LNHNV, CDR2 YYDKDF (reference sequence). CDR3 length: 14 residues. Trimming pared 3 bases from V and 4 bases from J, leaving 12 bases between. The CDR3 sequence is CATSSTGGLETQYF. Written as DNA, the CDR3 is TGTGCCACCAGCAGTACCGGGGGTTTAGAGACCCAGTACTTC. Based on the CDR3 plus reference TRBV15 and TRBJ2-5, the full variable domain is DAMVIQNPRYQVTQFGKPVTLSCSQTLNHNVMYWYQQKSSQAPKLLFHYYDKDFNNEADTPDNFQSRRPNTSFCFLDIRSPGLGDTAMYLCATSSTGGLETQYFGPGTRLLVL.

The V and J genes are TRBV4-1 and TRBJ1-3, with a possible D match to TRBD1 (6 bases). The CDR3 length is 15 residues. V was clipped by 5 bases and J by 0 bases, with 11 bases between them. Germline V gene data show CDR1 as MGHRA and CDR2 as YSYEKL. CDR3 bases: TGCGCCAGCAGCTACCCAGGGGCCTCTGGAAACACCATATATTTT. Its translation is CASSYPGASGNTIYF.

This chain uses TRBV30 with TRBJ1-4, with a possible D match to TRBD1 (5 bases). From germline, CDR1 is GTSNPN and CDR2 SVGIG (reference sequence). V was cut by 2 bases and J by 2 bases, with 18 bases left in between. The CDR3 is 17 amino acids. CDR3: CAWSLSQWGRTNEKLFF. CDR3 sequence (DNA): TGTGCCTGGAGTTTGAGCCAATGGGGGAGGACTAATGAAAAACTGTTTTTT.

This clone was seen a handful of times. This chain links TRBV14 with TRBJ1-6, with D unclear. Germline CDR1 SGHDN, CDR2 FVKESK. V was trimmed by 2 bases and J by 3 bases, leaving 8 bases between them. The CDR3 covers 15 residues. CDR3 nucleotides: TGTGCCAGCAGCCAAAACAGCAACTATAATTCACCCCTCCACTTT. Its protein product is CASSQNSNYNSPLHF.

This clone turned up a few times. The chain has TRBV11-2 and TRBJ2-3; no firm D call. CDR1 is SGHAT and CDR2 is FQNNGV in the germline V gene. The V gene lost 1 base and the J gene lost 8 bases, with 10 bases spanning the gap. The length of the CDR3 is 13 residues. The CDR3 spells CASSLGPVGTQYF. In DNA form, the CDR3 reads TGTGCCAGCAGCTTAGGTCCAGTTGGTACGCAGTATTTT.

The CDR3 coding sequence is TGTGCCAGCAGCTTCCGGGACAGCATCAATCAGCCCCAGCATTTT. It codes for CASSFRDSINQPQHF. V is TRBV7-2 and J is TRBJ1-5, with 7 bases matching TRBD1. Germline V gene data show CDR1 as SGHTA and CDR2 as FQGNSA. This CDR3 comprises 15 residues. Losses at the gene ends were 3 bases for V and 3 bases for J; bases not matched to a gene: 5.

The chain recombines TRBV29-1 with TRBJ1-1, with no clear D. Trimming stripped 4 bases from V and 2 bases from J, with 14 bases between. The CDR3 is made up of 14 amino acids. The germline V gene has CDR1 SQVTM and CDR2 ANQGSEA. The CDR3: CSVVVVISNTEAFF. In DNA form, the CDR3 reads TGCAGCGTTGTCGTCGTAATTTCTAACACTGAAGCTTTCTTT.

This clone was seen once. The genes are TRBV7-9 and TRBJ2-1; 11 bases agree with TRBD2. The length of the CDR3 is 14 residues. V lost 3 bases to trimming and J lost 7 bases; unmatched junction nucleotides: 2. Germline CDR1 reads SEHNR; CDR2 reads FQNEAQ (reference sequence). The CDR3 here is CASSLGLADNEQFF. CDR3 DNA sequence: TGTGCCAGCAGCTTGGGACTAGCGGATAATGAGCAGTTCTTC.

CDR3 sequence reads: CASRPDRDPETQYF. The CDR3, as DNA: TGTGCCAGCAGGCCAGACAGGGACCCGGAGACCCAGTACTTC. The chain recombines TRBV28 with TRBJ2-5, with 7 positions matching TRBD1. Germline CDR1 reads MDHEN; CDR2 reads SYDVKM. V dropped 6 bases and J dropped 5; count of bases not matched to a gene: 9. CDR3 length equals 14 residues.

The V call is TRBV12-5, the J call TRBJ1-2, with unresolved D. Germline V gene sequence: CDR1 LGHNT, CDR2 FRNRAP. Between the trimmed V and J ends, which lost 1 base and 5 bases, there was a span of 5 bases. The CDR3 runs to 12 residues. CDR3 region: CASGLGAYGYTF. The DNA of the CDR3 is TGTGCTAGTGGTTTGGGAGCGTATGGCTACACCTTC.

In DNA form, the CDR3 reads TGCGCCAGCAGCCAAGGCAGGGGGGCGGGGGGCCTGAACACTGAAGCTTTCTTT. Translation: CASSQGRGAGGLNTEAFF. The chain couples TRBV4-3 to TRBJ1-1; the match to TRBD1 covers 7 bases. Germline V gene data show CDR1 as LGHNA and CDR2 as YSLEER. The CDR3 runs 18 residues. The junction had 11 bases not matched to a gene; V was cut back by 1 base and J by 0 bases.